One sample yielded the 21 T cell receptor beta chains listed below, sequenced in a study of CD39 and CD103 CD8 tumor-infiltrating T cells. Clones were sequenced by immunoSEQ multiplex PCR, and TCRdb holds only the in-frame ones, with some missing. Here the sample spans about 3,600 clones, 60% to 80% being singletons. The sample comprised CD39- CD103- CD8+ T cells sorted from the tumor. Indicated subset: CD103-CD39- double-negative CD45RA- CD8 T cells. These TCRs come from a human donor with head and neck squamous cell carcinoma.

The chain is built from TRBV27 and TRBJ2-7; D remains ambiguous. Germline CDR1 is MNHEY and CDR2 is SMNVEV (reference sequence). V gave up 0 bases and J gave up 3 bases, with 9 bases separating them. The CDR3 is 14 amino acids. The CDR3 protein is CASSLSAGLYEQYF. In nucleotides, the CDR3 is TGTGCCAGCAGTTTATCGGCAGGCCTCTACGAGCAGTACTTC.

The V call is TRBV21-1, the J call TRBJ1-4. TRBV21-1 is a documented pseudogene. CDR3 length equals 17 residues. CDR3 residues: CASRGDILEATNEKLFF. DNA for the CDR3: TGTGCCAGCAGGGGAGACATTTTAGAAGCAACTAATGAAAAACTGTTTTTT.

This rearrangement joins TRBV2 to TRBJ2-7; D is unresolved. The V gene's germline CDR1 is SNHLY and CDR2 FYNNEI. V was shortened by 6 bases and J by 3 bases, with 12 bases between the two germline ends. The CDR3 totals 13 residues. The CDR3 DNA follows: TGTGCCAGCAGGGAGAGTCTAGGCTACGAGCAGTACTTC. Translated, it gives CASRESLGYEQYF.

The CDR3 DNA reads TGTGCCAGCAGTGAAGTCGTCACTATTCACACAGATACGCAGTATTTT. Amino acids: CASSEVVTIHTDTQYF. This rearrangement joins TRBV6-1 to TRBJ2-3; no reliable D call. Germline CDR1 MNHNS, CDR2 SASEGT. The V gene lost 1 base and the J gene lost 2 bases, with 13 bases spanning the gap. The CDR3 spans 16 residues.

This chain connects TRBV19 to TRBJ1-2, with 7 bases matching TRBD1. This CDR3 comprises 15 residues. Trimming cost V 5 bases and J 5 bases; bases outside gene matches: 11. Germline loops: CDR1 LNHDA, CDR2 SQIVND (reference sequence). Here the CDR3 reads CASSADRVTDYGYTF. The CDR3 DNA reads as TGTGCCAGTAGTGCAGACAGGGTGACAGATTATGGCTACACCTTC.

This clone was detected a few times. The genes are TRBV29-1 and TRBJ2-1; the D is unclear. The CDR3 contains 14 residues. Germline CDR1 SQVTM, CDR2 ANQGSEA. Trimming left V 4 bases short and J 4 bases short, with 14 bases between. The CDR3 region has the DNA TGCAGCGTTGTGGGCCCTCCCGGATACAATGAGCAGTTCTTC. As protein: CSVVGPPGYNEQFF.

The V gene is TRBV15, the J gene TRBJ2-1, with TRBD1 identical over 7 bases. The V gene's germline CDR1 is LNHNV and CDR2 YYDKDF (reference sequence). With V trimmed by 3 bases and J by 8 bases, 10 bases remained unmatched. The CDR3 is 15 residues long. CDR3 sequence reads: CATSSPGQPLHEQFF. The CDR3 DNA reads as TGTGCCACCAGCAGTCCGGGACAGCCATTGCATGAGCAGTTCTTC.

The gene calls are TRBV11-1 and TRBJ1-6; 8 bases agree with TRBD1. CDR1 SGHAT and CDR2 FQDESV come from the germline V gene (reference sequence). The length of the CDR3 is 15 residues. With V trimmed by 1 base and J by 7 bases, 3 bases remained unmatched. The CDR3 sequence: CASSLETGVNSPLHF. The CDR3 DNA reads TGTGCCAGCAGCTTAGAGACAGGGGTAAATTCACCCCTCCACTTT. Drawing the rest from reference TRBV11-1 and TRBJ1-6, the complete variable domain is EAEVAQSPRYKITEKSQAVAFWCDPISGHATLYWYRQILGQGPELLVQFQDESVVDDSQLPKDRFSAERLKGVDSTLKIQPAELGDSAMYLCASSLETGVNSPLHFGNGTRLTVT.

The V call is TRBV7-2, the J call TRBJ2-3; perhaps TRBD2 as D (5 bases). CDR1 and CDR2 from the germline V gene are SGHTA and FQGNSA. V was clipped by 5 bases and J by 4 bases, with 10 bases between them. This CDR3 is 13 amino acids long. The CDR3, as DNA: TGTGCCAGCAGCCCTAACGGGGCAGATACGCAGTATTTT. This sequence encodes CASSPNGADTQYF.

The rearrangement joins TRBV2 to TRBJ2-5; 11 bases line up with TRBD2. Germline values: CDR1 SNHLY, CDR2 FYNNEI. Germline trimming cut 2 bases from V and 5 bases from J; bases unmatched to any gene: 10. This CDR3 comprises 17 residues. This CDR3 is CASSESLAGGLRETQYF. As DNA, the CDR3 is TGTGCCAGCAGTGAAAGTCTAGCGGGGGGCCTACGGGAGACCCAGTACTTC.

Within the sample, this clone is medium-sized. The chain recombines TRBV27 with TRBJ2-3; 8 nucleotides match TRBD1. V was pared by 7 bases and J by 0 bases, with 9 bases of the junction left unmatched. This CDR3 region has 16 residues. CDR1 is MNHEY, CDR2 SMNVEV, per germline (reference sequence). Written as DNA, the CDR3 is TGTGCCAGCACCTCAGGGGGCTCAAATAGCACAGATACGCAGTATTTT. Encoded protein: CASTSGGSNSTDTQYF.

The CDR3 region has the DNA TGCGCCAGCAAACACCGGGGCAGCGAGTATGGCTACACCTTC. It specifies CASKHRGSEYGYTF. The rearrangement links TRBV4-3 to TRBJ1-2; D is perhaps TRBD1 (5 bases). The CDR3 loop spans 14 amino acids. Trimming left V 7 bases short and J 5 bases short, with 17 bases between. Per germline, CDR1 LGHNA and CDR2 YSLEER.

The CDR3, as DNA: TGTGCCAGTAGTGGGAGTAAGTGGGAACAGGGGACCAAAAACATTCAGTACTTC. Translation: CASSGSKWEQGTKNIQYF. This rearrangement joins TRBV19 to TRBJ2-4, with TRBD1 matching over 7 bases. This CDR3 spans 18 amino acids. V lost 5 bases to trimming and J lost 2 bases; unmatched junction nucleotides: 15. Germline CDR1 is LNHDA and CDR2 is SQIVND (reference sequence).

The table lists this clone with a count of one. V and J are TRBV7-3 and TRBJ2-1; TRBD2 is a possible D gene (5 bases). Trimming removed 5 bases at V and 4 bases at J, with 12 bases between. This CDR3 region has 14 residues. The germline CDR1 and CDR2 sequences are SGHTA and FQGTGA. In DNA form, the CDR3 reads TGTGCCAGCAGCGTCGGGATCCTATACAATGAGCAGTTCTTC. Its protein product is CASSVGILYNEQFF. Complete variable domain (other parts from reference TRBV7-3 and TRBJ2-1): GAGVSQTPSNKVTEKGKYVELRCDPISGHTALYWYRQSLGQGPEFLIYFQGTGAADDSGLPNDRFFAVRPEGSVSTLKIQRTERGDSAVYLCASSVGILYNEQFFGPGTRLTVL.

A few counts support this clone. The chain links TRBV10-2 to TRBJ2-1; D is undetermined. CDR1 WSHSY and CDR2 SAAADI come from the germline V gene. The CDR3 sequence is 14 residues long. Trimming took 3 bases from V and 5 from J, leaving 11 bases between them. CDR3: CASSEVAVNNEQFF. For the CDR3, the DNA is TGCGCCAGCAGTGAAGTCGCCGTGAACAATGAGCAGTTCTTC.

This clone came up once. The chain combines TRBV6-5 with TRBJ1-2; D remains ambiguous. This CDR3 comprises 16 residues. Germline CDR1 reads MNHEY; CDR2 reads SVGAGI. V was shortened by 0 bases and J by 1 base, with 12 bases between the two germline ends. The CDR3 DNA sequence: TGTGCCAGCAGTTACTCGAAATTTACGGTTAACTATGGCTACACCTTC. It specifies CASSYSKFTVNYGYTF.

This clone has just a few counts. The chain is built from TRBV11-1 and TRBJ2-1, with TRBD1 matching over 8 bases. Germline V gene lookup returns CDR1 SGHAT and CDR2 FQDESV (reference sequence). The CDR3 length is 15 residues. Trimming at V came to 4 bases and at J to 7 bases, leaving 9 bases not matched to a gene. The CDR3 here is CASSSTGGIRNEQFF. The CDR3 coding sequence is TGTGCCAGCAGCTCAACAGGGGGGATAAGGAATGAGCAGTTCTTC. Variable domain in full (rest from reference TRBV11-1 and TRBJ2-1): EAEVAQSPRYKITEKSQAVAFWCDPISGHATLYWYRQILGQGPELLVQFQDESVVDDSQLPKDRFSAERLKGVDSTLKIQPAELGDSAMYLCASSSTGGIRNEQFFGPGTRLTVL.

V gene TRBV9 combines with J gene TRBJ2-7; tentative D call: TRBD2 (5 bases). Germline V gives CDR1 SGDLS, CDR2 YYNGEE. This CDR3 is built from 15 residues. Trimming shortened V by 1 base and J by 2 bases, and 13 bases separated the two germline ends. The CDR3 region has the DNA TGTGCCAGCAGCGTATCCCCGGGGTGGGCCTACGAGCAGTACTTC. Its translation is CASSVSPGWAYEQYF.

The chain recombines TRBV13 with TRBJ1-1; a weak D match, TRBD1 (6 bases). This CDR3 is 14 amino acids long. The germline V and J ends were trimmed by 1 base and 4 bases, with 10 bases remaining between them. The V gene's germline CDR1 is PRHDT and CDR2 FYEKMQ (reference sequence). The CDR3 region is CASSLEGGGTEAFF. The CDR3 region has the DNA TGTGCCAGCAGCTTAGAAGGGGGAGGCACTGAAGCTTTCTTT.

This clone has just a few counts. The V call is TRBV27, the J call TRBJ2-3; D perhaps matches TRBD2 (6 bases). CDR1 and CDR2 (germline): MNHEY, SMNVEV (reference sequence). CDR3 length: 18 amino acids. V lost 3 bases and J 6 bases, leaving 25 bases between the germline ends. CDR3 loop: CASSFGVRPVGGRDTQYF. CDR3 nucleotides: TGTGCCAGCAGTTTCGGAGTTAGGCCGGTAGGAGGGAGGGATACGCAGTATTTT.

The chain employs TRBV4-3 and TRBJ1-6; the D is unclear. The CDR3 runs to 18 residues. Trimming removed 0 bases at V and 0 bases at J, with 12 bases between. The V gene's germline CDR1 is LGHNA and CDR2 YSLEER. The CDR3 region is CASSQDRSSYSYNSPLHF. CDR3 DNA sequence: TGCGCCAGCAGCCAAGATCGTTCATCTTACTCCTATAATTCACCCCTCCACTTT.